This T cell receptor (beta chain) derives from a study of beta chain features in type 1 diabetes. Expressed TCRB transcripts were sequenced, since all the RNA that had been isolated was reverse transcribed. Profiling relied on immunoSEQ multiplex PCR, and the TCRdb table lists in-frame clones only, not all of them. The data show about half a million clones, with over 25% seen just once and roughly 0.066% held by the top ten. Study-wide results and limits: Fewer junction insertions and more nucleotide deletions appeared in type 1 diabetes patients.

The V gene lost 2 bases and the J gene lost 1 base, with 1 base spanning the gap. Germline V gene data show CDR1 as LNHNV and CDR2 as YYDKDF (reference sequence). The CDR3 sequence is 12 residues long. Each sorted fraction was over 95% pure. This clone was found a few times. As yet, its antigen is unknown. The sequenced material came from naive CD4+ T cells from blood. The gene calls are TRBV15 and TRBJ2-3; unclear D gene. The receptor comes from a man aged 18 to 30 in good health. Here the CDR3 reads CATSRRTDTQYF. The DNA for the CDR3 is TGTGCCACCAGCAGACGCACAGATACGCAGTATTTT.